Listed below are T cell receptor beta chains from one sample, sequenced in a study of blood T cell repertoires in COVID-19. Assay: immunoSEQ multiplex PCR; the TCRdb copy retains only in-frame clones and omits some. The profile shows 200,000 to 250,000 clones, about 83% of them singletons. Specimen: peripheral blood. Receptors were obtained from a woman aged 25 to 45 with COVID-19, enrolled during active disease. Each CDR3 is given with its conserved first and last residue. D genes are given only for firm matches. Only part of the rows carry a size: once, few, many, or a class if the clone is expanded.

D: TRBD1; size: .; J: TRBJ1-3; V: TRBV7-9; DNA: TGTGCCAGCAGCTATGGACAGGGGGCAAAAGGAAACACCATATATTTT; CDR3: CASSYGQGAKGNTIYF
D: TRBD1; size: .; J: TRBJ2-1; V: TRBV9; DNA: TGTGCCAGCAAGGGACAGGGTAATGAGCAGTTCTTC; CDR3: CASKGQGNEQFF
D: TRBD2; size: .; J: TRBJ2-3; V: TRBV6-5; DNA: TGTGCCAGCAGTCAAAGACTAGCTTTAGATACGCAGTATTTT; CDR3: CASSQRLALDTQYF
D: .; size: .; J: TRBJ1-5; V: TRBV3-1/TRBV3-2; DNA: TGTGCCAGCAGCCAAGATCAGGGTTGGAATCAGCCCCAGCATTTT; CDR3: CASSQDQGWNQPQHF
D: .; size: .; J: TRBJ2-7; V: TRBV7-9; DNA: TGTGCCAGCAGCTCTCCGGAGGGACAGACCTACGAGCAGTACTTC; CDR3: CASSSPEGQTYEQYF
D: TRBD2; size: .; J: TRBJ2-5; V: TRBV6-2/TRBV6-3; DNA: TGTGCCAGCAGTTATGTGAGACGATCTAGCGGGGGGGCAGGGAAGACCCAGTACTTC; CDR3: CASSYVRRSSGGAGKTQYF
D: .; size: .; J: TRBJ1-1; V: TRBV7-2; DNA: TGTGCCAGCAGCTTAGGGGCAGCGAACACTGAAGCTTTCTTT; CDR3: CASSLGAANTEAFF
D: .; size: .; J: TRBJ2-1; V: TRBV3-1/TRBV3-2; DNA: TGTGCCAGCAGCCAAGAAATAGCCAGCTCCTACAATGAGCAGTTCTTC; CDR3: CASSQEIASSYNEQFF
D: TRBD1; size: .; J: TRBJ1-1; V: TRBV5-1; DNA: TGCGCCAGTGGGACAGACGCCACTGAAGCTTTCTTT; CDR3: CASGTDATEAFF
D: .; size: few; J: TRBJ1-1; V: TRBV6-2/TRBV6-3; DNA: TGTGCCAGCAGTTACTCTCTGGGGAGCACTGAAGCTTTCTTT; CDR3: CASSYSLGSTEAFF
D: .; size: .; J: TRBJ2-1; V: TRBV5-4; DNA: TGTGCCAGCAGCTTAGGCGGGAACCCCTACAATGAGCAGTTCTTC; CDR3: CASSLGGNPYNEQFF
D: TRBD1; size: .; J: TRBJ2-5; V: TRBV2; DNA: TGTGCCAGCATCGGGACAGCCCAAGAGACCCAGTACTTC; CDR3: CASIGTAQETQYF
D: TRBD2; size: .; J: TRBJ2-7; V: TRBV29-1; DNA: TGCAGCGTAGGTAGCGGGGAGGACGGCGAGCAGTACTTC; CDR3: CSVGSGEDGEQYF
D: .; size: .; J: TRBJ2-1; V: TRBV5-4; DNA: TGTGCCAGCAGCTTGGCCAAGGGGGGGGACAATGAGCAGTTCTTC; CDR3: CASSLAKGGDNEQFF
D: .; size: .; J: TRBJ1-1; V: TRBV21-1; DNA: TGTGCCAGCAGCAATTCCGGGACAGGGCCCATGAACACTGAAGCTTTCTTT; CDR3: CASSNSGTGPMNTEAFF
D: .; size: few; J: TRBJ1-6; V: TRBV6-5; DNA: TGTGCCAGCAGTTCGCGGAACTATAATTCACCCCTCCACTTT; CDR3: CASSSRNYNSPLHF
D: .; size: few; J: TRBJ1-1; V: TRBV10-3; DNA: TGTGCCATCAGGCAGGGAGGGAACACTGAAGCTTTCTTT; CDR3: CAIRQGGNTEAFF
D: .; size: few; J: TRBJ2-3; V: TRBV7-3; DNA: TGTGCCAGCAGCTTTAGCGGGACAGGGGATACGCAGTATTTT; CDR3: CASSFSGTGDTQYF
D: .; size: once; J: TRBJ1-2; V: TRBV4-1; DNA: TGCGCCAGCAGCCAAGAGGGGGCCCGGCCAACTAGCTATGGCTACACCTTC; CDR3: CASSQEGARPTSYGYTF
D: TRBD1; size: .; J: TRBJ1-2; V: TRBV27; DNA: TGTGCCAGCAGTTTACAAAGGGGGCCTCTCTATGGCTACACCTTC; CDR3: CASSLQRGPLYGYTF
D: TRBD2; size: .; J: TRBJ2-1; V: TRBV5-6; DNA: TGTGCCAGCAGCCGCCGAGCGGGAGTTGGTGGTGAGCAGTTCTTC; CDR3: CASSRRAGVGGEQFF
D: TRBD2; size: .; J: TRBJ2-1; V: TRBV29-1; DNA: TGCAGCGTTGAAGATCCGGCTAGCGGGGGTACCTCCTACAATGAGCAGTTCTTC; CDR3: CSVEDPASGGTSYNEQFF
D: .; size: .; J: TRBJ2-2; V: TRBV14; DNA: TGTGCCAGCAGCCAGCGAGTCGGGGAGCTGTTTTTT; CDR3: CASSQRVGELFF
D: .; size: .; J: TRBJ2-5; V: TRBV11-2; DNA: TGTGCCAGCAGCTCCGGACCCGGAGGCCAAGAGACCCAGTACTTC; CDR3: CASSSGPGGQETQYF
D: TRBD1; size: .; J: TRBJ2-7; V: TRBV28; DNA: TGTGCCAGCAGGGGACATAAGGGACAGGACTACGAGCAGTACTTC; CDR3: CASRGHKGQDYEQYF
D: TRBD1; size: .; J: TRBJ1-4; V: TRBV28; DNA: TGTGCCAGCAGTTTTTGGGGACAGACTAATGAAAAACTGTTTTTT; CDR3: CASSFWGQTNEKLFF
D: TRBD1; size: .; J: TRBJ1-5; V: TRBV30; DNA: TGTGCCTGGAGTAGGGACAGACCCAATCAGCCCCAGCATTTT; CDR3: CAWSRDRPNQPQHF
D: TRBD1; size: .; J: TRBJ2-5; V: TRBV6-5; DNA: TGTGCCAGCAGTAACCCGGGACAGGGGAGCGAGACCCAGTACTTC; CDR3: CASSNPGQGSETQYF
D: TRBD2; size: once; J: TRBJ2-7; V: TRBV18; DNA: TGTGCCAGCTCCACCTACGGTTCCGCTGGGACTAGCGGTAACGAGCAGTACTTC; CDR3: CASSTYGSAGTSGNEQYF
D: .; size: .; J: TRBJ1-1; V: TRBV5-4; DNA: TGTGCCAGCAGCTACGACATAGAGAACACTGAAGCTTTCTTT; CDR3: CASSYDIENTEAFF
D: .; size: few; J: TRBJ1-1; V: TRBV29-1; DNA: TGCAGCGTTGAATTTTCCGGCACTGAAGCTTTCTTT; CDR3: CSVEFSGTEAFF
D: TRBD2; size: once; J: TRBJ2-5; V: TRBV7-2; DNA: TGTGCCAGCAGTCGGGGGGGCACGGAGACCCAGTACTTC; CDR3: CASSRGGTETQYF
D: .; size: .; J: TRBJ1-5; V: TRBV20-1; DNA: TGCAGTGCTAGTTACGGGGAAGATCAGCCCCAGCATTTT; CDR3: CSASYGEDQPQHF
D: TRBD2; size: .; J: TRBJ2-1; V: TRBV4-1; DNA: TGCGCCAGCAGCCAGATCGGGACTAAAGTTTACAATGAGCAGTTCTTC; CDR3: CASSQIGTKVYNEQFF
D: .; size: .; J: TRBJ2-7; V: TRBV7-2; DNA: TGTGCCAGCAGCCCTGTAACACGGGCCTACGAGCAGTACTTC; CDR3: CASSPVTRAYEQYF
D: .; size: .; J: TRBJ2-1; V: TRBV5-1; DNA: TGCGCCAGCAGCTTGGGGACCTACTCCGGGGATGAGCAGTTCTTC; CDR3: CASSLGTYSGDEQFF
D: TRBD1; size: .; J: TRBJ2-7; V: TRBV9; DNA: TGTGCCAGCAGCGTAGAAGGACAGGGGAACTACGAGCAGTACTTC; CDR3: CASSVEGQGNYEQYF
D: TRBD2; size: few; J: TRBJ2-7; V: TRBV6-2/TRBV6-3; DNA: TGTGCCAGCAGTTACTCACAGCGGGAGGACAACGAGCAGTACTTC; CDR3: CASSYSQREDNEQYF
D: TRBD1; size: few; J: TRBJ1-1; V: TRBV11-3; DNA: TGTGCCAGCAGCGTGGGACAGGGGAACACTGAAGCTTTCTTT; CDR3: CASSVGQGNTEAFF
D: .; size: .; J: TRBJ1-1; V: TRBV18; DNA: TGTGCCAGCTCACCATATGGGGAGTCCGAAGCTTTCTTT; CDR3: CASSPYGESEAFF
D: TRBD1; size: .; J: TRBJ1-5; V: TRBV6-6; DNA: TGTGCCAGCAGCCGGGACAGGGCTGACCAGCCCCAGCATTTT; CDR3: CASSRDRADQPQHF
D: TRBD1; size: .; J: TRBJ1-1; V: TRBV10-3; DNA: TGTGCCATCAGCCCCCGAGGGACAGGGGGCGGGAACACTGAAGCTTTCTTT; CDR3: CAISPRGTGGGNTEAFF
D: .; size: .; J: TRBJ1-4; V: TRBV7-2; DNA: TGTGCCAGCAGCTTACGGCTTAGCGGGAGGTGGGAAAAACTGTTTTTT; CDR3: CASSLRLSGRWEKLFF
D: TRBD1; size: once; J: TRBJ2-2; V: TRBV5-4; DNA: TGTGCCAGCAGCTTCGCAGGGGGCGCCGCGAACACCGGGGAGCTGTTTTTT; CDR3: CASSFAGGAANTGELFF